This T cell receptor (beta chain) was recovered during a study of blood T cell repertoires in COVID-19. V shed 3 bases and J 8 bases; nucleotides not matched to a gene: 14. Germline V lookup: CDR1 MDHEN, CDR2 SYDVKM. The CDR3 runs 17 residues. Authors' analysis steps: The assay estimated nucleated cells by amplifying reference gene primers. The table came from immunoSEQ multiplex PCR; TCRdb's copy has only in-frame clones and leaves some out. D and trimming come from the DNA, and the V and J calls and clone size come from that table. The profile shows 150,000 or so clones, about 85% of them singletons.

The sequence came from a man between 65 and 85 years old who had recovered from COVID-19. The chain is built from TRBV28 and TRBJ2-1; 9 bases align to TRBD2. Sequencing was done on a sample of peripheral blood. CDR3 protein: CASSFRRSSGSVDEQFF. The DNA of the CDR3 is TGTGCCAGCAGTTTTCGTCGGAGTAGCGGGAGTGTTGATGAGCAGTTCTTC.